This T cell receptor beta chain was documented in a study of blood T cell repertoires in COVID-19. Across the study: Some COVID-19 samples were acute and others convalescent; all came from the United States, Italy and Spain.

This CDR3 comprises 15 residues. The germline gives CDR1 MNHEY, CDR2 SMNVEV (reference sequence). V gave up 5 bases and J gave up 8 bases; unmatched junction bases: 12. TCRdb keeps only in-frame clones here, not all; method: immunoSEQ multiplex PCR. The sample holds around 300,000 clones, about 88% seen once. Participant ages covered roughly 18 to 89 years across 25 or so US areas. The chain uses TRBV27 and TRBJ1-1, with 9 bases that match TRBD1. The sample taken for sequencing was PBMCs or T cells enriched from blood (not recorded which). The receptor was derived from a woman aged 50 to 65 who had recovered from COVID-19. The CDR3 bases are TGTGCCAGCAGTCCCCACCCGGACAGGGGCTCGGAAGCTTTCTTT. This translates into CASSPHPDRGSEAFF.